This record covers a single T cell receptor (beta chain). V lost 4 bases, J lost 7 bases, and 16 bases lay in between. Germline V lookup: CDR1 PRHDT, CDR2 FYEKMQ (reference sequence). The CDR3 has 15 residues. The data were taken from a study of T cell responses to AZD1222 COVID-19 vaccine. Some clones are missing from TCRdb's copy, which holds only in-frame ones; the method was immunoSEQ multiplex PCR. The profile shows tens of thousands of clones, 85% to 90% of them singletons. J is TRBJ1-4 and V is TRBV13; a possible D gene is TRBD1 (6 bases). This sequence originates from an adult who received the AZD1222 COVID-19 vaccine. This specimen consisted of peripheral blood, obtained 28 days after the second AZD1222 dose. The CDR3 protein is CASSSPRGVSEKLFF. The CDR3 bases are TGTGCCAGCAGCTCCCCCAGGGGAGTGTCTGAAAAACTGTTTTTT.